The rows below give T cell receptor beta chains drawn from one sample of a study of CXCR3-negative and CXCR3-positive naive CD8 T cells. TCRdb re-called the 5' RACE reads and catalogs CDR3 proteins one per entry, DNA excluded. Found here are 150,000 to 170,000 distinct CDR3 sequences; the top ten clones hold just under 0.5%. Sequencing was performed on naive CXCR3+ CD8+ T cells from blood. The receptors were sampled from a human donor in good health. Some clones in this sample may be carry-over from other donors' samples. Each CDR3 is given with its conserved first and last residue. Each record gives: J gene, V gene, CDR3 length, CDR3 protein.

J: TRBJ2-7; V: TRBV29-1; length: 13; CDR3: CSATGGAINEQYF
J: TRBJ2-3; V: TRBV21-1; length: 16; CDR3: CASSKDEAECTDTQYF
J: TRBJ1-5; V: TRBV9; length: 15; CDR3: CASSKVLHSNQPQHF
J: TRBJ1-1; V: TRBV29-1; length: 14; CDR3: CSVRGQGSNTEAFF
J: TRBJ2-2; V: TRBV19; length: 16; CDR3: CASTETDRGNTGELFF
J: TRBJ2-1; V: TRBV7-9; length: 15; CDR3: CASSTPGQGAYEQFF
J: TRBJ2-7; V: TRBV29-1; length: 12; CDR3: CSVEQGLDEQYF
J: TRBJ2-7; V: TRBV3-1; length: 17; CDR3: CASSQGTGTGLTYEQYF
J: TRBJ2-3; V: TRBV4-1; length: 17; CDR3: CASSQRTSGPSTDTQYF
J: TRBJ1-2; V: TRBV6-1; length: 14; CDR3: CASSAPHLTQGYTF
J: TRBJ2-3; V: TRBV5-1; length: 14; CDR3: CASSLAASTDTQYF
J: TRBJ2-7; V: TRBV2; length: 14; CDR3: CASSERGSVYEQYF
J: TRBJ1-6; V: TRBV6-6; length: 16; CDR3: CASSYSARDLGSPLHF
J: TRBJ1-1; V: TRBV12-5; length: 12; CDR3: CASGFSRIEAFF
J: TRBJ1-4; V: TRBV15; length: 15; CDR3: CATSRDGTGPEKLFF
J: TRBJ1-1; V: TRBV25-1; length: 12; CDR3: CASSRLNTEAFF
J: TRBJ1-1; V: TRBV28; length: 14; CDR3: CASRSSDRDPEAFF
J: TRBJ2-4; V: TRBV20-1; length: 14; CDR3: CSARDLWAKNIQYF
J: TRBJ2-5; V: TRBV29-1; length: 18; CDR3: CSVEDPGLEVYYKEAQYF
J: TRBJ2-3; V: TRBV11-2; length: 16; CDR3: CASSPDYRIITDTQYF
J: TRBJ2-7; V: TRBV28; length: 13; CDR3: CASSFSVGYEQYF
J: TRBJ1-4; V: TRBV7-9; length: 14; CDR3: CASSLSSTNEKLFF
J: TRBJ2-2; V: TRBV6-1; length: 17; CDR3: CASRTKPGTGIVGELFF
J: TRBJ2-3; V: TRBV14; length: 12; CDR3: CASSQDGREQYF
J: TRBJ2-3; V: TRBV6-1; length: 14; CDR3: CASSEGSGPDTQYF
J: TRBJ1-4; V: TRBV18; length: 15; CDR3: CASSSSRDGNEKLFF
J: TRBJ2-6; V: TRBV6-5; length: 17; CDR3: CASSYRRAQSGANVLTF
J: TRBJ2-7; V: TRBV20-1; length: 14; CDR3: CSAREAGAAYEQYF
J: TRBJ2-2; V: TRBV11-3; length: 14; CDR3: CASGTSGNTGELFF
J: TRBJ2-5; V: TRBV5-1; length: 16; CDR3: CASSPGGGPGQETQYF
J: TRBJ2-7; V: TRBV19; length: 16; CDR3: CASSILSGSPAYEQYF
J: TRBJ2-3; V: TRBV2; length: 15; CDR3: CASNGDSRSTDTQYF
J: TRBJ2-3; V: TRBV7-2; length: 16; CDR3: CASSFGYGASTDTQYF
J: TRBJ2-1; V: TRBV7-9; length: 16; CDR3: CASSHLAGASYNEQFF
J: TRBJ2-1; V: TRBV11-2; length: 15; CDR3: CASSLFPSSYNEQLF
J: TRBJ2-1; V: TRBV5-1; length: 17; CDR3: CASSFTIGQSSYNEQFF
J: TRBJ2-3; V: TRBV24-1; length: 14; CDR3: CATSDRGPTDTPYF
J: TRBJ2-1; V: TRBV5-4; length: 13; CDR3: CASSGGQLNEQFF
J: TRBJ2-7; V: TRBV7-6; length: 14; CDR3: CASSLIRGTYEQYF
J: TRBJ1-1; V: TRBV2; length: 11; CDR3: CASSRVTEAFF
J: TRBJ1-2; V: TRBV29-1; length: 13; CDR3: CSVEDSDRAGYTF
J: TRBJ1-6; V: TRBV21-1; length: 14; CDR3: CAAVPGSDHSPLHF
J: TRBJ2-2; V: TRBV5-1; length: 16; CDR3: CASSLAERGIAGELFF
J: TRBJ2-7; V: TRBV7-9; length: 14; CDR3: CASSSGTRFYEQYF
J: TRBJ2-1; V: TRBV5-4; length: 14; CDR3: CASSLGGSGNEQFF
J: TRBJ2-3; V: TRBV2; length: 14; CDR3: CASIDRSFTDTQYF
J: TRBJ1-5; V: TRBV19; length: 13; CDR3: CASSMDRDQPQHF
J: TRBJ1-4; V: TRBV29-1; length: 14; CDR3: CSVGQAATNEKLFF
J: TRBJ2-7; V: TRBV29-1; length: 13; CDR3: CSVDLQDSYEQYF
J: TRBJ1-1; V: TRBV5-1; length: 14; CDR3: CASSFTAPNTEAFF
J: TRBJ2-1; V: TRBV7-9; length: 16; CDR3: CASSALGGPLKRQQFF
J: TRBJ2-1; V: TRBV28; length: 16; CDR3: CASSLGRVGYHNEQFF
J: TRBJ2-7; V: TRBV5-1; length: 16; CDR3: CASSLDPGTGAYEQYF
J: TRBJ2-1; V: TRBV19; length: 13; CDR3: CASTEVGYNEQFF
J: TRBJ2-1; V: TRBV12-3/TRBV12-4; length: 15; CDR3: CASSKLAGVHNEQFF